The sequence of this T cell receptor (beta chain) was determined in a study of spatial heterogeneity in lung cancer. Overall study context: Sequencing was performed on follow-up PBMC samples when available, collected at a median of approximately two years after resection. Across the raw uncorrected reads, a unique TCR and UMI combination was observed, on average, more than ten times.

This clonotype was seen many times. Its specificity is unknown. The germline CDR1 and CDR2 sequences are DFQATT and SNEGSKA (reference sequence). Trimming removed 3 bases from V and 6 bases from J; junction bases left unmatched: 13. The CDR3 spans 15 residues. Notes on the study in general: Resection saw ubiquitous expanded tumor TCRs appear in blood more than follow-up did.

Using its own MiXCR run on the 5' RACE reads, TCRdb lists one record per CDR3 protein. The sample yields roughly 38,000 distinct CDR3 sequences, 10% seen once. Specified time point: blood at routine non-recurrence follow-up after resection. Unsorted tumor, nontumor lung tissue or cryopreserved PBMC supplied the whole RNA. The chain is built from TRBV20-1 and TRBJ2-5; TRBD2 agrees at 7 bases. Sequenced material: PBMCs, taken at follow-up. The receptor was derived from a female donor with early-stage non-small cell lung cancer. CDR3 sequence reads: CSASNIGGRIKTQYF. CDR3 nucleotides: TGCAGTGCTAGCAACATCGGGGGGAGGATAAAGACCCAGTACTTC.